The TCR beta chain under discussion was sequenced for a study of blood T cell repertoires in COVID-19. Study overall: Sites in the United States, Italy and Spain provided acute and convalescent COVID-19 samples. In each case, the material was cDNA or gDNA derived from T cells, B-cell-depleted T cells, or PBMCs.

J gave up 3 bases and V 0 bases, and 2 bases lay outside the gene matches. The length of the CDR3 is 14 residues. Germline V lookup: CDR1 SGHRS, CDR2 YFSETQ. In the original analysis: Amplification with reference gene primers provided the estimates of nucleated cell counts. Profiled with immunoSEQ multiplex PCR; TCRdb holds only in-frame clones, not every one. V and J calls and clone size come straight from that table; D and trimming were deduced from the DNA. The table shows about 210,000 clones, with around 84% occurring only once. The J gene is TRBJ1-2, the V gene TRBV5-1; 7 bases are a match to TRBD1. The sample consisted of peripheral blood. This sequence was found in a man aged 45-65 years with active or convalescent COVID-19. The CDR3, as DNA: TGCGCCAGCAGCTTGGAAACAGGGGACTATGGCTACACCTTC. Translation: CASSLETGDYGYTF.